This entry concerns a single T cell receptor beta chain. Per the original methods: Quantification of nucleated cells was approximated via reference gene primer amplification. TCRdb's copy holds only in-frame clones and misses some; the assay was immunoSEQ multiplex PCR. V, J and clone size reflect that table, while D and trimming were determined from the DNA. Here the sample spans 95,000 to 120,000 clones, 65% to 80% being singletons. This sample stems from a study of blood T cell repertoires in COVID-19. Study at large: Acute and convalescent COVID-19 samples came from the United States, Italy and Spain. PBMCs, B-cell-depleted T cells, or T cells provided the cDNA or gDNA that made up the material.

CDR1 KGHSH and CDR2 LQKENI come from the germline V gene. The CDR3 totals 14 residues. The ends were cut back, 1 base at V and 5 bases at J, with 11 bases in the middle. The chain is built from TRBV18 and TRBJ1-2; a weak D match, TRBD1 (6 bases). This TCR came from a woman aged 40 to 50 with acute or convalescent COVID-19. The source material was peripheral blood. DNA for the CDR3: TGTGCCAGCTCACCACGCGCAGGGGAATATGGCTACACCTTC. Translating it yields CASSPRAGEYGYTF.